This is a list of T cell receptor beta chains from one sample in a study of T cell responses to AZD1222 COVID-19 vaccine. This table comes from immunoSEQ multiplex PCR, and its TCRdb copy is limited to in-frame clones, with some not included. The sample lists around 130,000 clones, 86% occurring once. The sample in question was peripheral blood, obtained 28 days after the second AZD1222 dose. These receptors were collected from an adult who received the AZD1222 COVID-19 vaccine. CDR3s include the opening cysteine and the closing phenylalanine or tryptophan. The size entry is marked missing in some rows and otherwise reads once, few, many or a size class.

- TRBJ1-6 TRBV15 CATSNRVSNSPLHF
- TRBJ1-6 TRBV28 CASRDSTGYNSPLHF
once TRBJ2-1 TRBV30 CAWRQGNEQFF
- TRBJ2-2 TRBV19 CASSSLAGGRTGELFF
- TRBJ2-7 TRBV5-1 CASSLAGLAGGSYEQYF
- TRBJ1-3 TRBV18 CASSLQGAQNTIYF
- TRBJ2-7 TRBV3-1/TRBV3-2 CASSQVTQGEQYF
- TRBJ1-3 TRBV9 CASSVVGFENTIYF
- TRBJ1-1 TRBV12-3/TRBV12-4 CASSPEAGGEAFF
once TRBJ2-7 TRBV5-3 CAGGLGLANEQYF
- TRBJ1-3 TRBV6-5 CASSYGQLSGNTIYF
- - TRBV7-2 CASSFFYQSNQPQYF
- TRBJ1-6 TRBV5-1 CASSLQGDNSPLHF
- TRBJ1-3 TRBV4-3 CASSQDWARVISGNTIYF
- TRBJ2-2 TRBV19 CASSSTRGRGGELFF
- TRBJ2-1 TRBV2 CASRGDHYNEQFF
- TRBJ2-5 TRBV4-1 CASSQGTGARQETQYF
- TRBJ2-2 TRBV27 CASSLRQLTGELFF
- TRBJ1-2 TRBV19 CASSILGYGGYGYTF
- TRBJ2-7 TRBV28 CASTTAGLNYEQYF
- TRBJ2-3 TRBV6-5 CASTLGRAEDTQYF
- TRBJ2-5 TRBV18 CASSQQGNQETQYF
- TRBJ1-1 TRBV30 CAWDQGNTEAFF
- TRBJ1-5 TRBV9 CASSGRGHGPQHF
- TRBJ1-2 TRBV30 CAWSAAADGYTF
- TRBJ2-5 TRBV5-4 CASSLTGKGETQYF
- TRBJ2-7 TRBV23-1 CASSLGDREFPYEQYF
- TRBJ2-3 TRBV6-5 CASSLAVTDTQYF
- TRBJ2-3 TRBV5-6 CASSLGARQGHTQYF
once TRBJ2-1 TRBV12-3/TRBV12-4 CASSGQIYNEQFF
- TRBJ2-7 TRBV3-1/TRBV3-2 CASSHRDPERGEQYF
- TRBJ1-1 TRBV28 CAIRGGGTEAFF
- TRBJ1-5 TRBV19 CASSIERDQPQHF
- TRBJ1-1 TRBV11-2 CASSPNRAEAFF
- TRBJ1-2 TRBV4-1 CASSQDPGQSNYGYTF
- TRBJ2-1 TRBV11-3 CASSPGQGLHEQFF